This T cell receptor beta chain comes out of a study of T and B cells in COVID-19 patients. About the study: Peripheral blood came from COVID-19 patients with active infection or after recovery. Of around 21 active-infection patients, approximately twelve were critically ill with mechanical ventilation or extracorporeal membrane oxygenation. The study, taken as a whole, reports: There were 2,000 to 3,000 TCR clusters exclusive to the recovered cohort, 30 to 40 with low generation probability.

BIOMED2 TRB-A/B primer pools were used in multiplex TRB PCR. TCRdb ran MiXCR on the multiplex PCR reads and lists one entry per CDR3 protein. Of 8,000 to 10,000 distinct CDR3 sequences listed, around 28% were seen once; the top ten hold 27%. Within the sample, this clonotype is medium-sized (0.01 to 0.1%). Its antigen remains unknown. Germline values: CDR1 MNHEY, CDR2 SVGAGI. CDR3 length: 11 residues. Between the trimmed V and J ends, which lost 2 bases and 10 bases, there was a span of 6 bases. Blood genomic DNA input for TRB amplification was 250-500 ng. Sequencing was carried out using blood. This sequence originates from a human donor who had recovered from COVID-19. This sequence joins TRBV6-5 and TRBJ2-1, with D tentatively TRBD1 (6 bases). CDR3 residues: CASSYGGEQFF. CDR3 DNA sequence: TGTGCCAGCAGTTACGGGGGCGAGCAGTTCTTC.